The 2 T cell receptor beta chains below were found in one sample sequenced in a study of shared clonotypes between healthy human individuals. Assay: immunoSEQ multiplex PCR; the TCRdb copy retains only in-frame clones and omits some. The sample includes about 490,000 clones, approximately 82% of them seen just once. Sequenced material: PBMCs. These receptors were taken from a woman in her thirties or forties in good health. Some clones in this sample may be carry-over from other donors' samples.

The chain carries TRBV7-8 and TRBJ2-7; the D is unclear. CDR1 is SGHVS, CDR2 FQNEAQ, per germline. The CDR3 runs to 13 residues. Trimming took off 0 bases at V and 7 bases at J, with 10 bases between the two ends. CDR3 loop: CASSLAELREQYF. The CDR3 DNA follows: TGTGCCAGCAGCTTAGCGGAACTACGAGAGCAGTACTTC. The full variable domain, completed using reference TRBV7-8 and TRBJ2-7, is GAGVSQSPRYKVAKRGQDVALRCDPISGHVSLFWYQQALGQGPEFLTYFQNEAQLDKSGLPSDRFFAERPEGSVSTLKIQRTQQEDSAVYLCASSLAELREQYFGPGTRLTVT.

The chain employs TRBV18 and TRBJ2-4; TRBD2 agrees at 8 bases. CDR1 is KGHSH and CDR2 is LQKENI in the germline V gene. CDR3 length: 16 residues. V was clipped by 2 bases and J by 0 bases; unmatched bases: 3. The chain's CDR3 is CASSPGLAGAKNIQYF. CDR3 coding DNA: TGTGCCAGCTCACCAGGGCTAGCGGGAGCCAAAAACATTCAGTACTTC.